The 22 T cell receptor beta chains presented below share a single source sample, sequenced in a study of PD-L1 blockade in urothelial cancer. Indicated time point: peripheral blood 6 weeks after treatment start. Profiling relied on immunoSEQ multiplex PCR, and the TCRdb table lists in-frame clones only, not all of them. This repertoire shows some 75,000 clones, more than 85% found once; its top ten account for roughly 0.9%. The source material was PBMCs, sampled around atezolizumab (anti-PD-L1) treatment. The receptors derive from a woman aged 80 or older with urothelial cancer.

This clone was recorded once. V is TRBV7-9 and J is TRBJ2-7; TRBD2 agrees at 10 bases. This CDR3 has 17 amino acids. The germline gives CDR1 SEHNR, CDR2 FQNEAQ (reference sequence). After removal of 5 bases from V and 0 bases from J, the junction contained 10 bases not matched to a gene. The CDR3 protein is CASSDPGLAKSSYEQYF. CDR3 coding DNA: TGTGCCAGCAGCGATCCGGGACTAGCGAAGAGCTCCTACGAGCAGTACTTC.

This sequence joins TRBV15 and TRBJ1-1; no clear D gene. V lost 0 bases and J 7 bases, leaving 6 bases between the germline ends. The germline V gene has CDR1 LNHNV and CDR2 YYDKDF (reference sequence). The CDR3 runs 12 residues. This chain's CDR3 is CATSRERSEAFF. The CDR3 DNA is TGTGCCACCAGCAGAGAGAGGAGTGAAGCTTTCTTT.

This clone was found a few times. This rearrangement joins TRBV9 to TRBJ1-5; D might be TRBD1 (5 bases). Germline V gives CDR1 SGDLS, CDR2 YYNGEE. V dropped 4 bases and J dropped 4 bases, with 12 bases sitting between them. This CDR3 spans 14 amino acids. The CDR3 DNA is TGTGCCAGCAGCCCGGACATCAATAATCAGCCCCAGCATTTT. Encoded protein: CASSPDINNQPQHF.

V is TRBV5-6 and J is TRBJ2-5; D not certain. The V end was cut by 3 bases, the J end by 2 bases, with 2 bases between. The CDR3 consists of 11 residues. Germline CDR1 and CDR2: SGHDT and YYEEEE. This chain's CDR3 is CASSSQETQYF. The CDR3 DNA reads TGTGCCAGCAGCTCTCAAGAGACCCAGTACTTC.

The V gene is TRBV27, the J gene TRBJ1-1; weak D call: TRBD1 (5 bases). Germline V gives CDR1 MNHEY, CDR2 SMNVEV (reference sequence). The CDR3 covers 14 residues. V was clipped by 3 bases and J by 1 base, with 9 bases between them. Written as DNA, the CDR3 is TGTGCCAGCAGTTTCGGCCAGGGGAACACTGAAGCTTTCTTT. Protein product: CASSFGQGNTEAFF.

This chain links TRBV13 with TRBJ2-1; 9 nucleotides agree with TRBD2. V lost 5 bases to trimming and J lost 0 bases; unmatched junction nucleotides: 5. Germline CDR1 and CDR2: PRHDT and FYEKMQ (reference sequence). This CDR3 is built from 16 residues. The CDR3 loop is CASSGEAGGSYNEQFF. The CDR3 DNA reads TGTGCCAGCAGCGGGGAAGCGGGAGGCTCCTACAATGAGCAGTTCTTC.

V and J are TRBV7-2 and TRBJ2-1; 10 bases agree with TRBD2. The V gene's germline CDR1 is SGHTA and CDR2 FQGNSA. The CDR3 has 15 amino acids. Trimming at V came to 2 bases and at J to 8 bases, leaving 6 bases not matched to a gene. The CDR3 spells CASSLSSGRKDEQFF. Here the CDR3 DNA reads TGTGCCAGCAGCTTAAGTAGCGGGAGGAAGGATGAGCAGTTCTTC.

This clone has only a few counts. This chain connects TRBV7-3 to TRBJ2-1, with a weak D call TRBD1 (6 bases). CDR1 is SGHTA and CDR2 is FQGTGA in the germline V gene. This CDR3 region has 14 residues. V shed 5 bases and J shed 6 bases, with 14 bases lying between them. This CDR3 reads CASSPGTPINEQFF. The CDR3 DNA sequence: TGTGCCAGCAGCCCCGGGACACCTATCAATGAGCAGTTCTTC.

A few counts support this clone. This chain links TRBV28 with TRBJ2-7; 9 bases map to TRBD2. The germline gives CDR1 MDHEN, CDR2 SYDVKM. The CDR3 runs to 14 residues. V trimming: 3 bases; J trimming: 6 bases; junction bases outside the gene matches: 6. The CDR3 loop reads CASSLGGRATEQYF. The DNA for the CDR3 is TGTGCCAGCAGTTTGGGCGGGAGGGCCACCGAGCAGTACTTC.

The rearrangement uses TRBV11-3 and TRBJ2-1; perhaps TRBD2 as D (6 bases). The CDR3 contains 14 residues. V shed 4 bases and J shed 7 bases, with 14 bases lying between them. CDR1 and CDR2 (germline): SGHNT, YENEEA. Here the CDR3 DNA reads TGTGCCAGCAGCTCCATGAATGCGGGAAATGAGCAGTTCTTC. It is translated as CASSSMNAGNEQFF. Together with reference TRBV11-3 and TRBJ2-1, the CDR3 gives the full variable domain: EAGVVQSPRYKIIEKKQPVAFWCNPISGHNTLYWYLQNLGQGPELLIRYENEEAVDDSQLPKDRFSAERLKGVDSTLKIQPAELGDSAVYLCASSSMNAGNEQFFGPGTRLTVL.

This clone occurred a few times. The V gene is TRBV9, the J gene TRBJ2-7, with 8 positions matching TRBD1. J lost 2 bases, V lost 2 bases, and 3 bases had no gene match. Germline V gene lookup returns CDR1 SGDLS and CDR2 YYNGEE. The CDR3 spans 14 residues. The DNA for the CDR3 is TGTGCCAGCAGCGTCCGGGACAGGCCCTACGAGCAGTACTTC. This translates into CASSVRDRPYEQYF.

This clone was seen only once. The V and J genes are TRBV19 and TRBJ1-1; possibly TRBD1 for D (5 bases). The germline CDR1 and CDR2 sequences are LNHDA and SQIVND (reference sequence). This CDR3 has 14 residues. V shed 3 bases and J shed 5 bases, with 13 bases lying between them. The CDR3 is CASSITGRVTEAFF. The CDR3 DNA reads as TGTGCCAGTAGTATTACCGGCAGGGTTACTGAAGCTTTCTTT.

V gene TRBV21-1 combines with J gene TRBJ2-5; the table names TRBD2, a call not compared with the DNA. TRBV21-1 represents a pseudogene. The CDR3 loop spans 19 amino acids. The CDR3 reads CASSAMVGLAGVIQETQYF. CDR3 nucleotide sequence: TGTGCCAGCAGCGCAATGGTTGGACTAGCGGGAGTAATTCAAGAGACCCAGTACTTC.

The rearrangement joins TRBV7-9 to TRBJ2-1; 11 nucleotides agree with TRBD2. This CDR3 has 15 residues. Germline V gene data show CDR1 as SEHNR and CDR2 as FQNEAQ (reference sequence). Trimming cost V 6 bases and J 3 bases; bases outside gene matches: 4. The CDR3 region is CASSTGTSGYNEQFF. CDR3 nucleotides: TGTGCCAGCAGTACCGGGACTAGCGGCTACAATGAGCAGTTCTTC.

The chain recombines TRBV14 with TRBJ2-3; TRBD2 is a possible D gene (5 bases). V was clipped by 7 bases and J by 4 bases, with 12 bases between them. The CDR3 spans 13 residues. The germline gives CDR1 SGHDN, CDR2 FVKESK. The CDR3: CASKGRAADTQYF. For the CDR3, the DNA is TGTGCCAGCAAAGGGCGGGCGGCAGATACGCAGTATTTT.

The V gene is TRBV6-1, the J gene TRBJ2-2; D possibly corresponds to TRBD1 (6 bases). With 5 bases removed from V and 8 bases from J, the gap between germline ends came to 18 bases. CDR1 is MNHNS and CDR2 is SASEGT in the germline V gene. This CDR3 contains 15 residues. For the CDR3, the DNA is TGTGCCAGCAGTTTACAGGGACCGGGTTGGGGGGAGCTGTTTTTT. Translated, it gives CASSLQGPGWGELFF.

This rearrangement joins TRBV29-1 to TRBJ1-1; TRBD1 matches at 7 bases. V lost 5 bases to trimming and J lost 2 bases; unmatched junction nucleotides: 5. CDR1 and CDR2 from the germline V gene are SQVTM and ANQGSEA. This CDR3 contains 13 residues. In DNA, the CDR3 is TGCAGCGTTCGGCAGGGGGGAAACACTGAAGCTTTCTTT. Its protein product is CSVRQGGNTEAFF.

This clone showed up just once. V gene TRBV27 combines with J gene TRBJ2-7, with 11 bases aligning to TRBD2. The length of the CDR3 is 14 residues. The ends lost 6 bases at V and 3 bases at J; junction bases unmatched: 4. The germline V gene encodes CDR1 MNHEY and CDR2 SMNVEV (reference sequence). CDR3 protein: CASRLAGGLYEQYF. The CDR3 nucleotides are TGTGCCAGCAGGCTAGCGGGAGGCCTCTACGAGCAGTACTTC.

The V call is TRBV27, the J call TRBJ2-7, with D maybe TRBD1 (6 bases). The CDR3 has 15 amino acids. CDR1 and CDR2 from the germline V gene are MNHEY and SMNVEV (reference sequence). The V end was cut by 4 bases, the J end by 4 bases, with 17 bases between. CDR3 coding DNA: TGTGCCAGCAGTTACGTTACAGGGACCTATTACGAGCAGTACTTC. It yields the protein CASSYVTGTYYEQYF.

The V call is TRBV28, the J call TRBJ1-4; 7 positions agree with TRBD1. Trimming removed 6 bases from V and 6 bases from J; junction bases left unmatched: 1. The germline gives CDR1 MDHEN, CDR2 SYDVKM. The CDR3 length is 12 residues. The CDR3 here is CASRGGYEKLFF. The CDR3 DNA reads TGTGCCAGCAGAGGGGGCTATGAAAAACTGTTTTTT. Together with reference TRBV28 and TRBJ1-4, the CDR3 gives the full variable domain: DVKVTQSSRYLVKRTGEKVFLECVQDMDHENMFWYRQDPGLGLRLIYFSYDVKMKEKGDIPEGYSVSREKKERFSLILESASTNQTSMYLCASRGGYEKLFFGSGTQLSVL.

This clone came up a few times. The V and J genes are TRBV6-1 and TRBJ1-4, with D maybe TRBD1 (5 bases). CDR1 and CDR2 (germline): MNHNS, SASEGT. This CDR3 is built from 14 residues. The V end lost 5 bases, the J end lost 5 bases, and 12 bases lay between the germline ends. The DNA for the CDR3 is TGTGCCAGCAGTCCAAGGGGAGGGAATGAAAAACTGTTTTTT. It specifies CASSPRGGNEKLFF.

The chain has TRBV14 and TRBJ1-4; 8 positions match TRBD1. Germline V gene sequence: CDR1 SGHDN, CDR2 FVKESK. This CDR3 has 16 residues. With 4 bases clipped from V and 4 bases from J, the junction kept 8 bases outside the gene matches. This chain's CDR3 is CASSPIAGGYNEKLFF. In DNA, the CDR3 is TGTGCCAGCAGCCCAATAGCAGGGGGCTATAATGAAAAACTGTTTTTT. Supplemented by reference TRBV14 and TRBJ1-4, the full variable domain reads EAGVTQFPSHSVIEKGQTVTLRCDPISGHDNLYWYRRVMGKEIKFLLHFVKESKQDESGMPNNRFLAERTGGTYSTLKVQPAELEDSGVYFCASSPIAGGYNEKLFFGSGTQLSVL.